Listed here is a single T cell receptor beta chain. These data belong to a study of blood T cell repertoires in COVID-19. As handled by the study authors: Amplification from reference gene primers served as the basis for estimated nucleated cell counts. Sequenced by immunoSEQ multiplex PCR; TCRdb stores in-frame clones only, minus some. The V and J calls and clone size were taken over from that table, and D and trimming were inferred from the DNA. This sample carries about 68,000 clones, 85% of them seen once, and the ten largest clones take roughly 24%. The CDR3 is 13 amino acids. Germline V CDR1 and CDR2: MNHEY, SVGAGI. J was trimmed by 4 bases and V by 4 bases; bases with no gene match: 2.

The sequencing sample was made of peripheral blood. The source is a man aged 45 to 65 with acute or convalescent COVID-19. The chain combines TRBV6-5 with TRBJ1-2; 8 positions match TRBD1. CDR3 sequence: CASSLGTGYGYTF. The CDR3 DNA follows: TGTGCCAGCAGTTTGGGGACAGGCTATGGCTACACCTTC.